This T cell receptor (beta chain) appears in the sequencing data of a study of early T cells in non-severe SARS-CoV-2 infection. Overall study context: Bulk RNA taken from unsorted whole blood was sequenced, leaving chains unpaired.

This clonotype was seen more than once but under ten times. Attachment of unique molecular identifiers to individual cDNA molecules was performed. One entry per CDR3 protein results from TCRdb running MiXCR on the 5' RACE reads. The sample lists approximately 46,000 distinct CDR3 sequences, around a quarter occurring once. The CDR3 is made up of 15 amino acids. The V gene lost 3 bases and the J gene lost 0 bases, with 11 bases spanning the gap. Germline V lookup: CDR1 SGHRS, CDR2 YFSETQ. The sequence derives from an adult who was a healthcare worker with PCR-confirmed SARS-CoV-2 infection or an uninfected control (not recorded which). The sample in question was whole blood, obtained at baseline. V gene TRBV5-1 combines with J gene TRBJ2-3; D possibly uses TRBD1 or TRBD2 (5 bases each). CDR3 sequence (DNA): TGCGCCAGCAGCTCCGGGGACCCTAGCACAGATACGCAGTATTTT. It specifies CASSSGDPSTDTQYF.